This TCR beta chain was identified in a study of blood T cell repertoires in COVID-19. Looking at the study overall: Material from acute and convalescent COVID-19 was sourced from the United States, Italy and Spain. From T cells, B-cell-depleted T cells, or PBMCs came the material, which was cDNA or gDNA.

In the authors' workflow: Counts of nucleated cells, estimated from reference gene primer amplification, were obtained. Repertoires were generated with immunoSEQ multiplex PCR, while TCRdb's copy carries only in-frame clones and drops some. The V and J calls and clone size are taken from that table; D and trimming were inferred from the DNA. This table holds roughly 240,000 clones, approximately 80% found once. Germline V gives CDR1 KGHSH, CDR2 LQKENI. The CDR3 consists of 15 residues. After removal of 3 bases from V and 4 bases from J, the junction contained 3 bases not matched to a gene. This rearrangement joins TRBV18 to TRBJ2-3; 11 positions agree with TRBD1. Sequences were obtained from peripheral blood. The clonotype originates from a woman older than 75 with acute or convalescent COVID-19. The CDR3 DNA follows: TGTGCCAGCTCACCGGGACAGGGGGGGTCAGATACGCAGTATTTT. This translates into CASSPGQGGSDTQYF.